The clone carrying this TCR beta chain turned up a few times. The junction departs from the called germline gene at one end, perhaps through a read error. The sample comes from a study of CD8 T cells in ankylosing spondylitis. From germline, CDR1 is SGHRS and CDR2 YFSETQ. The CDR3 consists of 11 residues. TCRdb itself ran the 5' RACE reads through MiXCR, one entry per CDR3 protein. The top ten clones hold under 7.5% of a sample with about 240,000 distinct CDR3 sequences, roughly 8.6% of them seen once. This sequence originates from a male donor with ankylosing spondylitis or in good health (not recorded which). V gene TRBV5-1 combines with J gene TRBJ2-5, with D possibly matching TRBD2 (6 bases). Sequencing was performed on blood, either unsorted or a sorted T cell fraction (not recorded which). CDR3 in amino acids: CASSQREAQHF. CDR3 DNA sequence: TGCGCCAGCAGCCAGAGGGAGGCCCAGCACTTC.